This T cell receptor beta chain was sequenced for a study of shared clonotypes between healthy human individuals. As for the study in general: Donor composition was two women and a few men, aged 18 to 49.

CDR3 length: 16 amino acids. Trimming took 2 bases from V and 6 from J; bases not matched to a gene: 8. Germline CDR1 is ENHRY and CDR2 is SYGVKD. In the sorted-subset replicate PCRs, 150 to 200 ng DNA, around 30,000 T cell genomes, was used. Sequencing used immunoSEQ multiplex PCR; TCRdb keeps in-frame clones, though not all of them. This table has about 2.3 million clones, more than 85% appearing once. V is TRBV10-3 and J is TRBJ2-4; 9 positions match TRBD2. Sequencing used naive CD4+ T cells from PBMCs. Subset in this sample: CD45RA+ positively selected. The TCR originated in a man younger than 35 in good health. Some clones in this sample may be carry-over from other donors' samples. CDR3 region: CAISEEAGGVRNIQYF. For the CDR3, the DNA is TGTGCCATCAGTGAGGAGGCGGGAGGGGTCAGAAACATTCAGTACTTC.